This entry describes one TCR beta chain. The antigen is undetermined. This record comes from a study of OX40 agonist ivuxolimab in advanced cancers. Points from the study as a whole: Mean expanded clone counts were higher in CD8+ than CD4+ T cells.

Profiling relied on immunoSEQ multiplex PCR, and the TCRdb table lists in-frame clones only, not all of them. Of some 64,000 clones in the sample, around 90% were seen once. The CDR3 spans 14 residues. V lost 5 bases to trimming and J lost 4 bases, with 14 bases between them. Germline CDR1 and CDR2: MNHNY and SVGAGI (reference sequence). V is TRBV6-6 and J is TRBJ1-2; no reliable D call. Specimen: CD4+ or CD8+ T cells sorted from blood, collected in a trial of the OX40 agonist ivuxolimab. The receptor comes from an adult with an advanced solid tumor such as melanoma, head and neck, liver or kidney cancer. Here the CDR3 DNA reads TGTGCCAGCAGTGCCCTAAGGGCCCGCTATGGCTACACCTTC. Its translation: CASSALRARYGYTF.